This paragraph reports one T cell receptor (beta chain). Its specificity is not known. It was with 60 Vbeta and 13 Jbeta primers that the PCR ran. The protocol was immunoSEQ multiplex PCR, while the TCRdb copy is restricted to in-frame clones and leaves out a portion. The sample lists some 150,000 clones, 82% seen once, with around 7.8% in the top ten. The CDR3 length is 12 residues. V shed 5 bases and J 6 bases; nucleotides not matched to a gene: 1. Germline V gives CDR1 MNHNY, CDR2 SVGAGI (reference sequence). The sample comes from a study of cytomegalovirus exposure and HLA in healthy donors. Regarding the study as a whole: There were some 150 TCR beta chains listed as cytomegalovirus-associated. Sequences of the TCR beta chain were said to predict the HLA-A and HLA-B alleles of most subjects accurately. Data from an earlier analysis indicated that most TCR beta V segments were productive either about 90% or about 30% of the time.

Sequencing input: PBMCs. This clonotype was sampled from a woman between 50 and 59 years old in good health and CMV-seropositive. V gene TRBV6-6 combines with J gene TRBJ2-1; 7 nucleotides align to TRBD2. The CDR3 DNA sequence: TGTGCCAGCAGTGGGACTACCAATGAGCAGTTCTTC. Translating gives CASSGTTNEQFF.